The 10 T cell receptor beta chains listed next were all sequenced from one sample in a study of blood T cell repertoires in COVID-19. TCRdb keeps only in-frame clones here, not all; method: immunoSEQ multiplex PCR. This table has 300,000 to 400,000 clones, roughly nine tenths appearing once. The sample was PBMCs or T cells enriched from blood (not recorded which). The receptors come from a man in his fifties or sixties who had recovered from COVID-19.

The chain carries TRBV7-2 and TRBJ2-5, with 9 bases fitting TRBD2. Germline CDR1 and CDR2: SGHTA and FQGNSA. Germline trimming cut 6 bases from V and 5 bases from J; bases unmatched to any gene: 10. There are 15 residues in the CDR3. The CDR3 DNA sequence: TGTGCCAGCAGTCGCTCGGGACTAGCTTACGAGACCCAGTACTTC. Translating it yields CASSRSGLAYETQYF.

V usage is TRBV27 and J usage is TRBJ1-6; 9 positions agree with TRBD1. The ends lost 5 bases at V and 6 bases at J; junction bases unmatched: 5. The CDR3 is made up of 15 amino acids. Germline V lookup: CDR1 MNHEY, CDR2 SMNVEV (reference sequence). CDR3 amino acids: CASSPGTGSNSPLHF. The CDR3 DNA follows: TGTGCCAGCAGTCCCGGGACAGGGTCTAATTCACCCCTCCACTTT.

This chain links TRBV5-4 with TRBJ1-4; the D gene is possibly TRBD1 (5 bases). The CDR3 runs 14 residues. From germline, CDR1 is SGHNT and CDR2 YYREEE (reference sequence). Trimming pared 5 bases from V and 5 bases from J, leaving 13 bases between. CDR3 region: CASRPEQANEKLFF. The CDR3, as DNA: TGTGCCAGCAGACCCGAACAGGCGAATGAAAAACTGTTTTTT. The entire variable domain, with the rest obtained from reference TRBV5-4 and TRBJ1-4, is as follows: ETGVTQSPTHLIKTRGQQVTLRCSSQSGHNTVSWYQQALGQGPQFIFQYYREEENGRGNFPPRFSGLQFPNYSSELNVNALELDDSALYLCASRPEQANEKLFFGSGTQLSVL.

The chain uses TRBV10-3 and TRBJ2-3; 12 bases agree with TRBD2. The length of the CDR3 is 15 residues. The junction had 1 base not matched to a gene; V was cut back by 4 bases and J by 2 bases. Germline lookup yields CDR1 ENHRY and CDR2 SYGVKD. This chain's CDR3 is CAISGTSGITDTQYF. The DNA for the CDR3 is TGTGCCATCAGTGGGACTAGCGGGATCACAGATACGCAGTATTTT.

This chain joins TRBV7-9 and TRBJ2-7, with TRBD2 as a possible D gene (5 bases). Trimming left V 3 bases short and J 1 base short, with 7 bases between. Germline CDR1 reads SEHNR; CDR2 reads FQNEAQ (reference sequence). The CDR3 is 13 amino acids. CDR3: CASSFWESYEQYF. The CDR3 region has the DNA TGTGCCAGCAGCTTTTGGGAGTCCTACGAGCAGTACTTC. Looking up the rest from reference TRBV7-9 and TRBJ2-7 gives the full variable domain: DTGVSQNPRHKITKRGQNVTFRCDPISEHNRLYWYRQTLGQGPEFLTYFQNEAQLEKSRLLSDRFSAERPKGSFSTLEIQRTEQGDSAMYLCASSFWESYEQYFGPGTRLTVT.

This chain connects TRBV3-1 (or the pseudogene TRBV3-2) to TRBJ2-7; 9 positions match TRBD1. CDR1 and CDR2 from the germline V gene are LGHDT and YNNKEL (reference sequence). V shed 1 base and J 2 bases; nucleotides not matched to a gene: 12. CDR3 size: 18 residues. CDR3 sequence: CASSQAVGTGTFAYEQYF. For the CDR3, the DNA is TGTGCCAGCAGCCAAGCAGTGGGGACAGGGACCTTTGCCTACGAGCAGTACTTC.

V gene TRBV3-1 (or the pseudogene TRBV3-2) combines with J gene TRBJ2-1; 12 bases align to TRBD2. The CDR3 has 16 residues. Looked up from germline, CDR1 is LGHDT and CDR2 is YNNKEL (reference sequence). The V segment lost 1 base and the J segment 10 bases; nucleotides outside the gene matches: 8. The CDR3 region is CASSQGSSGRAFEQFF. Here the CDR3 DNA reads TGTGCCAGCAGCCAAGGGTCTAGCGGGAGGGCCTTCGAGCAGTTCTTC.

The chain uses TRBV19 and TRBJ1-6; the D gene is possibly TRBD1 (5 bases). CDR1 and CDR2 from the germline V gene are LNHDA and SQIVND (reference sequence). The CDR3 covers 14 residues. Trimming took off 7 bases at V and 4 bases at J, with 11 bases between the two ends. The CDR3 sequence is CASTPRGYNSPLHF. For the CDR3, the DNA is TGTGCCAGTACCCCGCGGGGGTATAATTCACCCCTCCACTTT. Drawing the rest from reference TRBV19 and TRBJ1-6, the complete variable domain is DGGITQSPKYLFRKEGQNVTLSCEQNLNHDAMYWYRQDPGQGLRLIYYSQIVNDFQKGDIAEGYSVSREKKESFPLTVTSAQKNPTAFYLCASTPRGYNSPLHFGNGTRLTVT.

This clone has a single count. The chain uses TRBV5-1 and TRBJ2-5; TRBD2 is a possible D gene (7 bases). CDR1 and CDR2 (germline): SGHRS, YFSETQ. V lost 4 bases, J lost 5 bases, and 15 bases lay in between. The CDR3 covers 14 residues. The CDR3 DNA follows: TGCGCCAGCAGCCCCCCGGGGGGCGCGGAGACCCAGTACTTC. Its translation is CASSPPGGAETQYF.

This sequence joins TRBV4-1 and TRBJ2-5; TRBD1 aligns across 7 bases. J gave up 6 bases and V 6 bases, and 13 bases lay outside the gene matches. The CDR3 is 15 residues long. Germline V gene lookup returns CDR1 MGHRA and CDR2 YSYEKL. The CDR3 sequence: CASSWTGTDEQTQYF. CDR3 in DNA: TGCGCCAGCAGTTGGACCGGGACAGACGAACAGACCCAGTACTTC.